These 25 T cell receptor beta chains originate from one sample sequenced in a study of OX40 agonist ivuxolimab in advanced cancers. The repertoire was sequenced with immunoSEQ multiplex PCR; TCRdb's copy has only in-frame clones and lacks some. The table has roughly 77,000 clones, around 80% seen once. The sample consisted of CD4+ or CD8+ T cells sorted from blood, taken in a trial of the OX40 agonist ivuxolimab. The origin of the receptors is an adult with an advanced solid tumor such as melanoma, head and neck, liver or kidney cancer.

This clone was observed a single time. This sequence joins TRBV19 and TRBJ2-1, with TRBD2 matching over 8 bases. J was trimmed by 8 bases and V by 4 bases; bases with no gene match: 13. The germline CDR1 and CDR2 sequences are LNHDA and SQIVND (reference sequence). The CDR3 is made up of 16 amino acids. The CDR3 reads CASSTLGLGMGYEQFF. The CDR3 nucleotides are TGTGCCAGTAGTACCCTGGGACTAGGGATGGGCTATGAGCAGTTCTTC. Combining the CDR3 with reference TRBV19 and TRBJ2-1 gives the whole variable domain DGGITQSPKYLFRKEGQNVTLSCEQNLNHDAMYWYRQDPGQGLRLIYYSQIVNDFQKGDIAEGYSVSREKKESFPLTVTSAQKNPTAFYLCASSTLGLGMGYEQFFGPGTRLTVL.

Notes on this clone: Sequence at one end of the junction differs from germline and may be a read error. Other DNA sequences within the sample encode an identical CDR3. The V and J genes are TRBV7-9 and TRBJ1-1; 7 bases line up with TRBD1. CDR1 and CDR2 from the germline V gene are SEHNR and FQNEAQ (reference sequence). The length of the CDR3 is 14 residues. The CDR3 protein is CASSLGTANTEAFF. Written as DNA, the CDR3 is TGTGCCAGCAGCCTCGGGACAGCAAACACTGAGGCTTTCTTT. Together with reference TRBV7-9 and TRBJ1-1, the CDR3 gives the full variable domain: DTGVSQNPRHKITKRGQNVTFRCDPISEHNRLYWYRQTLGQGPEFLTYFQNEAQLEKSRLLSDRFSAERPKGSFSTLEIQRTEQGDSAMYLCASSLGTANTEAFFGQGTRLTVV.

This chain links TRBV7-2 with TRBJ2-5; D uncertain. This CDR3 contains 15 residues. Germline V lookup: CDR1 SGHTA, CDR2 FQGNSA. V lost 1 base to trimming and J lost 5 bases, with 14 bases between them. CDR3: CASSLDGRLTETQYF. CDR3 in DNA: TGTGCCAGCAGCTTAGACGGCAGGCTTACGGAGACCCAGTACTTC.

This clone was found once. The sample holds other DNA sequences that translate to the same CDR3. V gene TRBV6-5 combines with J gene TRBJ2-7; unclear D gene. Germline CDR1 and CDR2: MNHEY and SVGAGI. V was shortened by 2 bases and J by 6 bases, with 14 bases between the two germline ends. This CDR3 spans 14 amino acids. Written as DNA, the CDR3 is TGTGCCAGCAGTTACAGAGTGGATCTCCGCGAGCAGTACTTC. It specifies CASSYRVDLREQYF.

The chain recombines TRBV28 with TRBJ1-5, with 7 bases matching TRBD1. V lost 7 bases to trimming and J lost 7 bases; unmatched junction nucleotides: 10. CDR3 size: 14 residues. The germline V gene has CDR1 MDHEN and CDR2 SYDVKM. The CDR3 loop is CASNQQGLGQPQHF. CDR3 in DNA: TGTGCCAGCAATCAACAGGGGCTTGGCCAGCCCCAGCATTTT.

The chain employs TRBV28 and TRBJ1-5; D is uncertain. The CDR3 is made up of 16 amino acids. Germline loops: CDR1 MDHEN, CDR2 SYDVKM. Trimming took off 3 bases at V and 0 bases at J, with 12 bases between the two ends. In DNA form, the CDR3 reads TGTGCCAGCAGTTTTTTAACGGGGAATAGCAATCAGCCCCAGCATTTT. Translated: CASSFLTGNSNQPQHF.

This clone was seen a handful of times. The J gene is TRBJ1-3, the V gene TRBV9; D remains unclear. V shed 2 bases and J shed 4 bases, with 10 bases lying between them. The CDR3 sequence is 14 residues long. Per germline, CDR1 SGDLS and CDR2 YYNGEE. The CDR3 nucleotides are TGTGCCAGCAGCGTGCAACCGGACGGAAACACCATATATTTT. Translating gives CASSVQPDGNTIYF.

This chain connects TRBV19 to TRBJ2-4; 7 bases fit TRBD2. Germline CDR1 LNHDA, CDR2 SQIVND (reference sequence). The V segment lost 9 bases and the J segment 6 bases; nucleotides outside the gene matches: 11. The CDR3 is 14 residues long. DNA for the CDR3: TGTGCCAGCACGGAAGCGGGAATGCGAAACATTCAGTACTTC. This gives the protein CASTEAGMRNIQYF.

The chain joins TRBV7-8 to TRBJ1-2; 7 bases are shared with TRBD1. Germline V gives CDR1 SGHVS, CDR2 FQNEAQ. V was pared by 6 bases and J by 0 bases, with 7 bases of the junction left unmatched. This CDR3 spans 15 amino acids. CDR3 in DNA: TGTGCCAGCAGTCCACAGGGGATAGCTAACTATGGCTACACCTTC. Translating gives CASSPQGIANYGYTF.

The chain links TRBV5-4 to TRBJ1-2, with TRBD1 matching over 9 bases. V gave up 5 bases and J gave up 2 bases; unmatched junction bases: 7. Germline V gene lookup returns CDR1 SGHNT and CDR2 YYREEE (reference sequence). The CDR3 sequence is 15 residues long. The CDR3 DNA is TGTGCCAGCAGGTCGGGACAGGGAGGAAACTATGGCTACACCTTC. It encodes CASRSGQGGNYGYTF. The full variable domain, rest sourced from reference TRBV5-4 and TRBJ1-2, is ETGVTQSPTHLIKTRGQQVTLRCSSQSGHNTVSWYQQALGQGPQFIFQYYREEENGRGNFPPRFSGLQFPNYSSELNVNALELDDSALYLCASRSGQGGNYGYTFGSGTRLTVV.

The rearrangement links TRBV7-8 to TRBJ2-4; 9 positions match TRBD2. This CDR3 comprises 17 residues. Germline V lookup: CDR1 SGHVS, CDR2 FQNEAQ. Trimming at V came to 5 bases and at J to 3 bases, leaving 11 bases not matched to a gene. The CDR3 sequence: CASSPPRVAGDKNIQYF. The CDR3 DNA sequence: TGTGCCAGCAGCCCGCCTAGAGTAGCGGGGGACAAAAACATTCAGTACTTC.

The chain carries TRBV28 and TRBJ1-5; D is ambiguous. Between the trimmed V and J ends, which lost 8 bases and 0 bases, there was a span of 11 bases. This CDR3 comprises 14 residues. Germline V gene lookup returns CDR1 MDHEN and CDR2 SYDVKM. CDR3 region: CASAGPYSNQPQHF. The CDR3 coding sequence is TGTGCCAGCGCTGGCCCATATAGCAATCAGCCCCAGCATTTT.

This sequence joins TRBV9 and TRBJ2-1; 8 bases fit TRBD1. The CDR3 consists of 12 residues. V lost 4 bases, J lost 10 bases, and 4 bases stayed unmatched. Germline-derived CDR1 and CDR2 are SGDLS and YYNGEE. The CDR3 region is CASSRTGREQFF. The CDR3 region has the DNA TGTGCCAGCAGCCGGACAGGGCGGGAGCAGTTCTTC.

This chain uses TRBV5-4 with TRBJ2-5, with TRBD1 as a possible D gene (6 bases). In germline, CDR1 is SGHNT, CDR2 YYREEE (reference sequence). The CDR3 runs to 14 residues. Between the trimmed V and J ends, which lost 0 bases and 2 bases, there was a span of 8 bases. This CDR3 reads CASSLGQDQETQYF. As DNA, the CDR3 is TGTGCCAGCAGCTTGGGACAGGATCAAGAGACCCAGTACTTC.

The V gene is TRBV10-2, the J gene TRBJ1-2; 8 nucleotides agree with TRBD1. V was clipped by 6 bases and J by 4 bases; unmatched bases: 4. Germline loops: CDR1 WSHSY, CDR2 SAAADI. The CDR3 runs 13 residues. CDR3 nucleotide sequence: TGCGCCAGCAGGCAAACAGGGGGCTATGGCTACACCTTC. Its translation: CASRQTGGYGYTF.

As for this clone: One junction end disagrees with the germline gene, perhaps due to a read error. The chain joins TRBV5-1 to TRBJ2-5, with D possibly TRBD1 on 7 matching bases. CDR1 is SGHRS and CDR2 is YFSETQ in the germline V gene. The CDR3 covers 12 residues. The CDR3 DNA reads as TGCGCCAGCAGCCCCCAGGAGGGGGCTCTCCACTTC. This translates into CASSPQEGALHF. Full variable domain (missing parts from reference TRBV5-1 and TRBJ2-5): KAGVTQTPRYLIKTRGQQVTLSCSPISGHRSVSWYQQTPGQGLQFLFEYFSETQRNKGNFPGRFSGRQFSNSRSEMNVSTLELGDSALYLCASSPQEGALHFGPGTRLLVL.

This clone occurred once. The chain recombines TRBV28 with TRBJ1-4, with D perhaps matching TRBD1 (6 bases). This CDR3 contains 15 residues. Trimming stripped 6 bases from V and 5 bases from J, with 16 bases between. Germline CDR1 reads MDHEN; CDR2 reads SYDVKM. In DNA, the CDR3 is TGTGCCAGCAGATCCCCGACAAGGGGGAATGAAAAACTGTTTTTT. This gives the protein CASRSPTRGNEKLFF.

The chain joins TRBV6-6 to TRBJ1-1; D unresolved. The CDR3 length is 12 residues. Trimming took 0 bases from V and 1 from J, leaving 0 bases between them. Germline-derived CDR1 and CDR2 are MNHNY and SVGAGI (reference sequence). CDR3 residues: CASSYSNTEAFF. CDR3 sequence (DNA): TGTGCCAGCAGTTACTCGAACACTGAAGCTTTCTTT.

The genes are TRBV11-3 and TRBJ1-5; D is ambiguous. CDR1 and CDR2 (germline): SGHNT, YENEEA. CDR3 length equals 15 residues. V lost 5 bases and J lost 0, with 11 bases in between. The chain's CDR3 is CASSGQLNSNQPQHF. CDR3 DNA: TGTGCCAGCAGCGGGCAGCTTAATAGCAATCAGCCCCAGCATTTT. Combining the CDR3 with reference TRBV11-3 and TRBJ1-5 gives the whole variable domain EAGVVQSPRYKIIEKKQPVAFWCNPISGHNTLYWYLQNLGQGPELLIRYENEEAVDDSQLPKDRFSAERLKGVDSTLKIQPAELGDSAVYLCASSGQLNSNQPQHFGDGTRLSIL.

The chain carries TRBV6-1 and TRBJ1-5, with TRBD1 as a possible D gene (5 bases). Germline V gives CDR1 MNHNS, CDR2 SASEGT. The CDR3 is 17 amino acids. The V end was cut by 1 base, the J end by 0 bases, with 13 bases between. The CDR3 loop is CASSEGRRGFSNQPQHF. CDR3 nucleotides: TGTGCCAGCAGTGAAGGGAGGAGGGGCTTTAGCAATCAGCCCCAGCATTTT.

The V gene is TRBV5-1, the J gene TRBJ2-7; D ambiguous. Germline V lookup: CDR1 SGHRS, CDR2 YFSETQ. This CDR3 is built from 12 residues. Trimming took 4 bases from V and 3 from J, leaving 8 bases between them. In DNA, the CDR3 is TGCGCCAGCAGCGTATCGAACTACGAGCAGTACTTC. It codes for CASSVSNYEQYF.

The V call is TRBV27, the J call TRBJ2-1; 15 nucleotides agree with TRBD2. This CDR3 spans 17 amino acids. Looked up from germline, CDR1 is MNHEY and CDR2 is SMNVEV (reference sequence). J was trimmed by 7 bases and V by 2 bases; bases with no gene match: 6. The CDR3 DNA reads as TGTGCCAGCAGTTTAACCCAGGGACTAGCGGGAGGAAATGAGCAGTTCTTC. Translated, it gives CASSLTQGLAGGNEQFF.

The chain joins TRBV19 to TRBJ2-6; D gene unclear. V was trimmed by 3 bases and J by 2 bases, leaving 8 bases between them. The germline gives CDR1 LNHDA, CDR2 SQIVND (reference sequence). This CDR3 is built from 15 residues. The CDR3 nucleotides read TGTGCCAGTAGTATTGGTGCTCCTGGGGCCAACGTCCTGACTTTC. The encoded protein is CASSIGAPGANVLTF.

V usage is TRBV9 and J usage is TRBJ1-2; 7 positions match TRBD1. The CDR3 has 14 amino acids. After removal of 0 bases from V and 9 bases from J, the junction contained 8 bases not matched to a gene. The germline CDR1 and CDR2 sequences are SGDLS and YYNGEE. Written as DNA, the CDR3 is TGTGCCAGCAGCGTAGATTCAGGGGGATCGAGCTACACCTTC. Amino acids: CASSVDSGGSSYTF.

J is TRBJ2-3 and V is TRBV4-3, with D possibly being TRBD1 (6 bases). This CDR3 is 15 amino acids long. The V gene's germline CDR1 is LGHNA and CDR2 YSLEER. The V end was cut by 1 base, the J end by 1 base, with 9 bases between. CDR3 sequence (DNA): TGCGCCAGCAGCCAAGGGACAGTACGCACAGATACGCAGTATTTT. Translated: CASSQGTVRTDTQYF.